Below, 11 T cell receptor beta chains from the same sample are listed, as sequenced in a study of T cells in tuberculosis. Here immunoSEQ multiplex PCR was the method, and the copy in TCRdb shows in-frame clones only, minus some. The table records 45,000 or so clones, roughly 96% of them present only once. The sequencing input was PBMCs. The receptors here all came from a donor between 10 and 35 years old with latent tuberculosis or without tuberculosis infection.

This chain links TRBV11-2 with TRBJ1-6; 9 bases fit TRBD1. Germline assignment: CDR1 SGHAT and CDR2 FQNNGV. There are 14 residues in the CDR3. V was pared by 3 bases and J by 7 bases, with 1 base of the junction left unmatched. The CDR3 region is CASSLGTGNSPLHF. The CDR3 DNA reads TGTGCCAGCAGCTTGGGGACAGGGAATTCACCCCTCCACTTT.

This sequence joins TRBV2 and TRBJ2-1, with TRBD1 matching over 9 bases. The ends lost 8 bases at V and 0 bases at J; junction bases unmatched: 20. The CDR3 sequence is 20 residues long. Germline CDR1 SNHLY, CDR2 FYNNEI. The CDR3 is CASHRDRDGLTKSSYNEQFF. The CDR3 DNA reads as TGTGCCAGCCACCGGGACAGGGACGGATTGACCAAGAGCTCCTACAATGAGCAGTTCTTC. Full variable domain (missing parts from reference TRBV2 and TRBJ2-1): EPEVTQTPSHQVTQMGQEVILRCVPISNHLYFYWYRQILGQKVEFLVSFYNNEISEKSEIFDDQFSVERPDGSNFTLKIRSTKLEDSAMYFCASHRDRDGLTKSSYNEQFFGPGTRLTVL.

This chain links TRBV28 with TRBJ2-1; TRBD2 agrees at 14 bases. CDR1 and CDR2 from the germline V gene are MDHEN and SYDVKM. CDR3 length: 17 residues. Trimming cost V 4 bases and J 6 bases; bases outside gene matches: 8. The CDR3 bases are TGTGCCAGCAGTTCATTAATTGGACTAGCGGGGGGCAATGAGCAGTTCTTC. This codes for CASSSLIGLAGGNEQFF.

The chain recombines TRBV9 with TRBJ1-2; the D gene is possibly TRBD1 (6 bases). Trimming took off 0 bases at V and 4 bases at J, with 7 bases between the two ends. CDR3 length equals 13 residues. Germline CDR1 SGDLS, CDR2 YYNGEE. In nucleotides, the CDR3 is TGTGCCAGCAGCGTAGGGGACACCTATGGCTACACCTTC. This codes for CASSVGDTYGYTF.

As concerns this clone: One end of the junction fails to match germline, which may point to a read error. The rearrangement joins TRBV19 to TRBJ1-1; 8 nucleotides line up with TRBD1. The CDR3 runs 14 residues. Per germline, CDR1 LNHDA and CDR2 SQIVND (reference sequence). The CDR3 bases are TGTGCCAGTAGGATCTCCCCGGGGACAGGTCCCCTCCTCTTT. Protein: CASRISPGTGPLLF.

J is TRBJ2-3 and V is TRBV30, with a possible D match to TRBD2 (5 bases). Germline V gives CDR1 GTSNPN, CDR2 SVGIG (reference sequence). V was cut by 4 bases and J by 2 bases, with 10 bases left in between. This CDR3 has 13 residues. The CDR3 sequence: CAWNSDSTDTQYF. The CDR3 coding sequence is TGTGCCTGGAATAGCGACTCCACAGATACGCAGTATTTT.

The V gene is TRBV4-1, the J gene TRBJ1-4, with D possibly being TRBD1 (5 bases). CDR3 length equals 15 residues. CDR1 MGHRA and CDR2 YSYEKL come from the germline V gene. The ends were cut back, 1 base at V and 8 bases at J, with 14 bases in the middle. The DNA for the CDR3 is TGCGCCAGCAGCCAAGGAACAGACAGCTCCGAAAAACTGTTTTTT. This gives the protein CASSQGTDSSEKLFF.

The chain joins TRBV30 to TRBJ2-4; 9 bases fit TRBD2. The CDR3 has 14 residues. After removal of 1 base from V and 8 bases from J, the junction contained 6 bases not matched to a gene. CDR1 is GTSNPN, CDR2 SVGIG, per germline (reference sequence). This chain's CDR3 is CAWSAGLATDIQYF. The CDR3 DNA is TGTGCCTGGAGTGCTGGACTAGCGACGGACATTCAGTACTTC. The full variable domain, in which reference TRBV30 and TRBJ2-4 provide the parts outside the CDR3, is SQTIHQWPATLVQPVGSPLSLECTVEGTSNPNLYWYRQAAGRGLQLLFYSVGIGQISSEVPQNLSASRPQDRQFILSSKKLLLSDSGFYLCAWSAGLATDIQYFGAGTRLSVL.

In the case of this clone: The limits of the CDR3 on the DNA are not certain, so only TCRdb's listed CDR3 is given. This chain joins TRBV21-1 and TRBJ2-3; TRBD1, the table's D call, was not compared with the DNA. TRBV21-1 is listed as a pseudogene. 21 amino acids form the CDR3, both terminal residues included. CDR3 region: CASSAWARGTGGFPSTDTQYF.

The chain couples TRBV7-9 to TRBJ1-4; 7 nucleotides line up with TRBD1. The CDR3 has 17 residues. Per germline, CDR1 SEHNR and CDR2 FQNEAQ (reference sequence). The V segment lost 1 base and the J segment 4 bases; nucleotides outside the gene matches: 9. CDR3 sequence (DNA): TGTGCCAGCAGCTTAGGATTGGGGGGACAGATTAATGAAAAACTGTTTTTT. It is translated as CASSLGLGGQINEKLFF.

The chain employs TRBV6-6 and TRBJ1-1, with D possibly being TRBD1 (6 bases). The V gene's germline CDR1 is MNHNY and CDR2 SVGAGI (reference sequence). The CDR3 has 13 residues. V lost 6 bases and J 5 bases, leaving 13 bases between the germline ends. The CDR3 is CASSLTQGTEAFF. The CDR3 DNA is TGTGCCAGCAGCCTCACCCAGGGGACTGAAGCTTTCTTT.